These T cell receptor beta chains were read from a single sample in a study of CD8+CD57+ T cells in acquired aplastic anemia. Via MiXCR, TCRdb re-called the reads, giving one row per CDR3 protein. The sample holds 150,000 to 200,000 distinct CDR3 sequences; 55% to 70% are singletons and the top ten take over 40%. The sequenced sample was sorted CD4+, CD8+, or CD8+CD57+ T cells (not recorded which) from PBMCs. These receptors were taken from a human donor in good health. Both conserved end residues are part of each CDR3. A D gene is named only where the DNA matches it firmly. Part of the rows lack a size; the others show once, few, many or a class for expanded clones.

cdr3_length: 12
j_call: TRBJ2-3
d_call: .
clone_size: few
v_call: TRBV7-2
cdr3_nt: TGTGCCAGCAGCTTGTACACAGATACGCAGTATTTT
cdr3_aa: CASSLYTDTQYF

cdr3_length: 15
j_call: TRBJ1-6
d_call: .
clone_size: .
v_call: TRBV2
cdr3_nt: TGTGCCAGCAGTGAGGGCAGGGCTATTAATTCACCCCTCCACTTT
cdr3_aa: CASSEGRAINSPLHF

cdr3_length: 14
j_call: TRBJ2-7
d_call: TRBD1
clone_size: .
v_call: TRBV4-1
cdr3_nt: TGCGCCAGCAGCCTCGGGACAGTAACCTACGAGCAGTACTTC
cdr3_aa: CASSLGTVTYEQYF

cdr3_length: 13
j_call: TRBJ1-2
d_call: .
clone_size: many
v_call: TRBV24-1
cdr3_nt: TGTGCCACCGCGGGGGGGCCCTTCGATGGCTACACCTTC
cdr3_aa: CATAGGPFDGYTF

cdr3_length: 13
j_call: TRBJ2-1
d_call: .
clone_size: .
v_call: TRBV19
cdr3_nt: TGTGCCAGCAGTCCACTAATCTACAATGAGCAGTTCTTC
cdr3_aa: CASSPLIYNEQFF

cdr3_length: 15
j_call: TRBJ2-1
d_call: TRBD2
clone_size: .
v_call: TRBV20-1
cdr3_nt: TGCAGTGCGCGCTCTACTAGCGGACCGGACAATGAGCAGTTCTTC
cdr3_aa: CSARSTSGPDNEQFF

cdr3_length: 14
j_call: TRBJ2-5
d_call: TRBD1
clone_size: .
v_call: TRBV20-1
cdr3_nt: TGCAGTGCTAGAAAGACAGGGGAATGGGAGACCCAGTACTTC
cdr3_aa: CSARKTGEWETQYF

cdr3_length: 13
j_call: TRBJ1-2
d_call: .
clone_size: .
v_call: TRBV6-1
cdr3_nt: TGTGCCGGAGGGACGGCCCCTATGGGTGGCTACACCTTC
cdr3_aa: CAGGTAPMGGYTF

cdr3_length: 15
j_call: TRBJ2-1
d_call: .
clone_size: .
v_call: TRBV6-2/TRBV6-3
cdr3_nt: TGTGCCAGCAGTCCATCCGACGTCGGAACTAATGAGCAGTTCTTC
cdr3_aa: CASSPSDVGTNEQFF

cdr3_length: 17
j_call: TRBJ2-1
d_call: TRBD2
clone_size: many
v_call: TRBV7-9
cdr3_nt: TGTGCCAGCAGCCTCCCGGGACTAGCGGGAGCGAGAAATGAGCAGTTCTTC
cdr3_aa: CASSLPGLAGARNEQFF

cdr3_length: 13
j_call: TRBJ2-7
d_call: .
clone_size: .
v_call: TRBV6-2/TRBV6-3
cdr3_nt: TGTGCCAGCAGTTACTCGACGGGGTACGAGCAGTACTTC
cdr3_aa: CASSYSTGYEQYF

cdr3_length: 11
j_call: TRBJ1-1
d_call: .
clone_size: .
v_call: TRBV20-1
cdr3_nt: TGCAGTGCTAGAGATGAACTCGATGCCCCTTTT
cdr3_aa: CSARDELDAPF

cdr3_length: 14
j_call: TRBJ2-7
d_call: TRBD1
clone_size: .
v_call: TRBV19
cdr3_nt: TGTGCCAGTTCGGCGGGACAGGGGAAAAACGAGCAGTACTTC
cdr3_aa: CASSAGQGKNEQYF

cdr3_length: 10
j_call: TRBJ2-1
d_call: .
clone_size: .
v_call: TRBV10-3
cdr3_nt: TGTGCCATCATCAACAATGAGCAGTTCTTC
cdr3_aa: CAIINNEQFF

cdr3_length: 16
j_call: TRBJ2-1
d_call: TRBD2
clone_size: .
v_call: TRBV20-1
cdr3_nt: TGCAGTGCATATTCGGCTAGCGGGAGCTCCTACAATGAGCAGTTCTTC
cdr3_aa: CSAYSASGSSYNEQFF

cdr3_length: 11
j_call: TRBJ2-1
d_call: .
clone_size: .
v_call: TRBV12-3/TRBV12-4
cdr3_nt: TGTGCCAGCAGGGCCTTCGGTGAGCAGTTCTTC
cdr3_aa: CASRAFGEQFF